These T cell receptor beta chains were read from a single sample in a study of PD-1 and CTLA-4 blockade in melanoma. Profiling relied on immunoSEQ multiplex PCR, and the TCRdb table lists in-frame clones only, not all of them. The sample consists of tens of thousands of clones, around 88% of them appearing once. The sample consisted of CD8+ T cells from peripheral blood, taken before anti-PD-1 treatment. The receptor source for this set is a human donor with melanoma. Both conserved end residues are part of each CDR3. D genes are given only for firm matches. Size is omitted from some rows. Given values are once, few, many or a class for expanded clones.

j_call: TRBJ1-4; cdr3_length: 15; clone_size: once; d_call: -; v_call: TRBV4-1; cdr3_aa: CASSFREGSAEKLFF; cdr3_nt: TGCGCCAGCAGCTTCCGGGAAGGGTCAGCCGAAAAACTGTTTTTT
j_call: TRBJ1-1; cdr3_length: 11; clone_size: -; d_call: -; v_call: TRBV30; cdr3_aa: CAWSRVTEAFF; cdr3_nt: TGTGCCTGGAGTCGGGTGACTGAAGCTTTCTTT
j_call: TRBJ1-1; cdr3_length: 14; clone_size: -; d_call: -; v_call: TRBV5-4; cdr3_aa: CASSIQGIYSEAFF; cdr3_nt: TGTGCCAGCAGCATACAGGGCATCTACTCTGAAGCTTTCTTT
j_call: TRBJ2-7; cdr3_length: 13; clone_size: -; d_call: -; v_call: TRBV4-1; cdr3_aa: CASSQGNGYEQYF; cdr3_nt: TGCGCCAGCAGCCAAGGGAACGGCTACGAGCAGTACTTC
j_call: TRBJ1-5; cdr3_length: 14; clone_size: -; d_call: -; v_call: TRBV7-9; cdr3_aa: CASSLEGDNQPQHF; cdr3_nt: TGTGCCAGCAGCTTGGAGGGGGACAATCAGCCCCAGCATTTT
j_call: TRBJ2-7; cdr3_length: 15; clone_size: -; d_call: TRBD2; v_call: TRBV9; cdr3_aa: CASSDGTSRPYEQYF; cdr3_nt: TGTGCCAGCAGCGATGGGACTAGCCGACCCTACGAGCAGTACTTC
j_call: TRBJ1-5; cdr3_length: 15; clone_size: few; d_call: TRBD1; v_call: TRBV4-1; cdr3_aa: CASSHSGTVDQPQHF; cdr3_nt: TGCGCCAGCAGCCACAGTGGGACAGTCGATCAGCCCCAGCATTTT
j_call: TRBJ2-5; cdr3_length: 12; clone_size: -; d_call: TRBD2; v_call: TRBV12-3/TRBV12-4; cdr3_aa: CASSWGGETQYF; cdr3_nt: TGTGCCAGCAGTTGGGGGGGAGAGACCCAGTACTTC
j_call: TRBJ2-7; cdr3_length: 13; clone_size: -; d_call: -; v_call: TRBV7-2; cdr3_aa: CASSLGLAYEQYF; cdr3_nt: TGTGCCAGCAGCCTGGGACTGGCCTACGAGCAGTACTTC
j_call: TRBJ2-1; cdr3_length: 17; clone_size: -; d_call: TRBD2; v_call: TRBV4-3; cdr3_aa: CASSQDRAGGAYNEQFF; cdr3_nt: TGCGCCAGCAGCCAAGATCGGGCGGGGGGAGCTTACAATGAGCAGTTCTTC
j_call: TRBJ2-7; cdr3_length: 14; clone_size: -; d_call: TRBD1; v_call: TRBV28; cdr3_aa: CASSPTGDSYEQYF; cdr3_nt: TGTGCCAGCAGTCCAACAGGGGATTCCTACGAGCAGTACTTC
j_call: TRBJ2-7; cdr3_length: 11; clone_size: few; d_call: -; v_call: TRBV7-9; cdr3_aa: CASSPNYEQYF; cdr3_nt: TGTGCCAGCAGTCCGAACTACGAGCAGTACTTC
j_call: TRBJ1-2; cdr3_length: 11; clone_size: -; d_call: -; v_call: TRBV10-3; cdr3_aa: CAVRASYGYTF; cdr3_nt: TGTGCCGTCCGGGCCTCCTATGGCTACACCTTC
j_call: TRBJ1-4; cdr3_length: 14; clone_size: -; d_call: -; v_call: TRBV7-9; cdr3_aa: CASSLAEEGEKLFF; cdr3_nt: TGTGCCAGCAGCTTAGCTGAAGAGGGTGAAAAACTGTTTTTT
j_call: TRBJ1-4; cdr3_length: 17; clone_size: -; d_call: -; v_call: TRBV28; cdr3_aa: CASSGGGRARLQEKLFF; cdr3_nt: TGTGCCAGCAGTGGTGGGGGCAGGGCTCGGCTTCAGGAAAAACTGTTTTTT
j_call: TRBJ2-3; cdr3_length: 12; clone_size: -; d_call: -; v_call: TRBV5-5; cdr3_aa: CASSLTSDPQYF; cdr3_nt: TGTGCCAGCAGCTTAACGAGCGACCCGCAGTATTTT
j_call: TRBJ2-2; cdr3_length: 16; clone_size: -; d_call: -; v_call: TRBV2; cdr3_aa: CASSEVAAANTGELFF; cdr3_nt: TGTGCCAGCAGTGAAGTAGCAGCTGCGAACACCGGGGAGCTGTTTTTT
j_call: TRBJ2-7; cdr3_length: 16; clone_size: -; d_call: -; v_call: TRBV11-2; cdr3_aa: CASSLDPAGARDEQYF; cdr3_nt: TGTGCCAGCAGCTTAGATCCGGCGGGGGCGCGGGACGAGCAGTACTTC
j_call: TRBJ1-2; cdr3_length: 14; clone_size: -; d_call: -; v_call: TRBV7-9; cdr3_aa: CASSLVMGDYGYTF; cdr3_nt: TGTGCCAGCAGCTTAGTGATGGGGGACTATGGCTACACCTTC
j_call: TRBJ1-1; cdr3_length: 13; clone_size: -; d_call: -; v_call: TRBV11-3; cdr3_aa: CASSLAQNTEAFF; cdr3_nt: TGTGCCAGCAGCTTAGCGCAAAACACTGAAGCTTTCTTT
j_call: TRBJ1-2; cdr3_length: 12; clone_size: once; d_call: -; v_call: TRBV21-1; cdr3_aa: CASTGDSYGYTF; cdr3_nt: TGTGCCAGCACTGGGGATAGCTATGGCTACACCTTC
j_call: TRBJ2-7; cdr3_length: 14; clone_size: -; d_call: TRBD1; v_call: TRBV28; cdr3_aa: CASSLVDRDYEQYF; cdr3_nt: TGTGCCAGCAGTTTAGTCGACAGGGACTACGAGCAGTACTTC
j_call: TRBJ1-2; cdr3_length: 14; clone_size: -; d_call: -; v_call: TRBV5-5; cdr3_aa: CASSLVGTDYGYTF; cdr3_nt: TGTGCCAGCAGCTTGGTTGGCACCGACTATGGCTACACCTTC
j_call: TRBJ1-1; cdr3_length: 15; clone_size: -; d_call: -; v_call: TRBV19; cdr3_aa: CASSIESLPNTEAFF; cdr3_nt: TGTGCCAGTAGTATAGAATCCCTACCGAACACTGAAGCTTTCTTT
j_call: TRBJ2-5; cdr3_length: 15; clone_size: -; d_call: TRBD2; v_call: TRBV27; cdr3_aa: CASARGASGGETQYF; cdr3_nt: TGTGCCAGCGCAAGAGGCGCTAGCGGGGGTGAGACCCAGTACTTC
j_call: TRBJ1-1; cdr3_length: 13; clone_size: -; d_call: -; v_call: TRBV19; cdr3_aa: CASSPDMNTEAFF; cdr3_nt: TGTGCCAGTAGTCCCGACATGAACACTGAAGCTTTCTTT
j_call: TRBJ1-1; cdr3_length: 15; clone_size: -; d_call: -; v_call: TRBV4-2; cdr3_aa: CASSQVGGVNTEAFF; cdr3_nt: TGTGCCAGCAGCCAAGTGGGGGGTGTGAACACTGAAGCTTTCTTT
j_call: TRBJ2-1; cdr3_length: 15; clone_size: -; d_call: -; v_call: TRBV14; cdr3_aa: CASSQDGNAWNEQFF; cdr3_nt: TGTGCCAGCAGCCAAGATGGGAACGCCTGGAATGAGCAGTTCTTC
j_call: TRBJ2-7; cdr3_length: 15; clone_size: -; d_call: -; v_call: TRBV5-5; cdr3_aa: CASSWGVGPSYEQYF; cdr3_nt: TGTGCCAGCAGCTGGGGGGTGGGGCCCTCCTACGAGCAGTACTTC
j_call: TRBJ2-4; cdr3_length: 15; clone_size: -; d_call: TRBD1; v_call: TRBV5-3; cdr3_aa: CARSPTGGGKNIQYF; cdr3_nt: TGTGCCAGAAGCCCGACAGGGGGCGGAAAGAACATTCAGTACTTC
j_call: TRBJ1-5; cdr3_length: 17; clone_size: -; d_call: -; v_call: TRBV2; cdr3_aa: CASSDGDRGRRGVPQHF; cdr3_nt: TGTGCCAGCAGTGACGGGGATCGGGGCAGGAGGGGGGTGCCCCAGCATTTT
j_call: TRBJ2-7; cdr3_length: 14; clone_size: -; d_call: TRBD1; v_call: TRBV28; cdr3_aa: CASSDRARSYEQYF; cdr3_nt: TGTGCCAGCAGTGACAGGGCCCGTTCCTACGAGCAGTACTTC
j_call: TRBJ1-1; cdr3_length: 13; clone_size: -; d_call: -; v_call: TRBV2; cdr3_aa: CASSEGDNTEAFF; cdr3_nt: TGTGCCAGCAGTGAGGGGGACAACACTGAAGCTTTCTTT
j_call: TRBJ2-7; cdr3_length: 13; clone_size: -; d_call: -; v_call: TRBV30; cdr3_aa: CAWTLLGSYEQYF; cdr3_nt: TGTGCCTGGACACTATTGGGCTCCTACGAGCAGTACTTC
j_call: TRBJ1-2; cdr3_length: 16; clone_size: -; d_call: TRBD1; v_call: TRBV15; cdr3_aa: CATSRDLTGVVYGYTF; cdr3_nt: TGTGCCACCAGCAGAGACCTTACAGGGGTAGTTTATGGCTACACCTTC
j_call: TRBJ2-7; cdr3_length: 15; clone_size: few; d_call: -; v_call: TRBV4-2; cdr3_aa: CASSQEEDSSYEQYF; cdr3_nt: TGTGCCAGCAGCCAAGAAGAAGACAGTTCCTACGAGCAGTACTTC
j_call: TRBJ1-2; cdr3_length: 13; clone_size: -; d_call: -; v_call: TRBV12-3/TRBV12-4; cdr3_aa: CASTLRAVDGYTF; cdr3_nt: TGTGCCAGTACCCTCCGGGCCGTCGATGGCTACACCTTC
j_call: TRBJ2-1; cdr3_length: 13; clone_size: -; d_call: -; v_call: TRBV28; cdr3_aa: CASSLTTYNEQFF; cdr3_nt: TGTGCCAGCAGTTTGACGACCTACAATGAGCAGTTCTTC
j_call: TRBJ1-2; cdr3_length: 14; clone_size: -; d_call: -; v_call: TRBV29-1; cdr3_aa: CSAIGRVSNYGYTF; cdr3_nt: TGCAGCGCGATAGGGAGAGTTTCCAACTATGGCTACACCTTC
j_call: TRBJ2-1; cdr3_length: 19; clone_size: -; d_call: TRBD2; v_call: TRBV10-2; cdr3_aa: CASSESGTSGGAPYNEQFF; cdr3_nt: TGCGCCAGCAGTGAGTCGGGGACTAGCGGGGGGGCACCCTACAATGAGCAGTTCTTC
j_call: TRBJ2-7; cdr3_length: 15; clone_size: -; d_call: TRBD1; v_call: TRBV30; cdr3_aa: CAWRAELGGLHEQYF; cdr3_nt: TGTGCCTGGAGGGCTGAGTTAGGGGGCCTTCATGAGCAGTACTTC
j_call: TRBJ1-3; cdr3_length: 14; clone_size: -; d_call: -; v_call: TRBV27; cdr3_aa: CASSLSPGSNTIYF; cdr3_nt: TGTGCCAGCAGTTTATCTCCGGGCTCGAACACCATATATTTT
j_call: TRBJ2-6; cdr3_length: 14; clone_size: -; d_call: -; v_call: TRBV30; cdr3_aa: CACIGFSGANVLTF; cdr3_nt: TGTGCCTGCATAGGTTTCTCTGGGGCCAACGTCCTGACTTTC
j_call: TRBJ2-7; cdr3_length: 14; clone_size: -; d_call: TRBD1; v_call: TRBV5-1; cdr3_aa: CASSEGTGRGEQYF; cdr3_nt: TGCGCCAGCAGCGAAGGGACAGGGAGGGGCGAGCAGTACTTC
j_call: TRBJ2-1; cdr3_length: 13; clone_size: -; d_call: TRBD2; v_call: TRBV30; cdr3_aa: CAWTSGGAGEQFF; cdr3_nt: TGTGCCTGGACGAGCGGGGGGGCAGGAGAGCAGTTCTTC
j_call: TRBJ2-3; cdr3_length: 15; clone_size: -; d_call: -; v_call: TRBV7-9; cdr3_aa: CASSLIETDTDTQYF; cdr3_nt: TGTGCCAGCAGCTTAATAGAGACAGATACAGATACGCAGTATTTT
j_call: TRBJ1-5; cdr3_length: 14; clone_size: -; d_call: -; v_call: TRBV7-2; cdr3_aa: CASSLRPVYQPQHF; cdr3_nt: TGTGCCAGCAGCCTCAGACCGGTTTATCAGCCCCAGCATTTT
j_call: TRBJ2-1; cdr3_length: 15; clone_size: once; d_call: -; v_call: TRBV7-9; cdr3_aa: CASTFLSGQYNEQFF; cdr3_nt: TGTGCCAGCACCTTTCTGTCGGGGCAGTACAATGAGCAGTTCTTC
j_call: TRBJ2-7; cdr3_length: 14; clone_size: -; d_call: -; v_call: TRBV4-2; cdr3_aa: CASSQDPGAYEQYF; cdr3_nt: TGTGCCAGCAGCCAAGATCCAGGGGCCTACGAGCAGTACTTC
j_call: TRBJ2-7; cdr3_length: 14; clone_size: -; d_call: TRBD1; v_call: TRBV6-2/TRBV6-3; cdr3_aa: CASSSGTGDYEQYF; cdr3_nt: TGTGCCAGCAGTTCCGGGACAGGGGACTACGAGCAGTACTTC
j_call: TRBJ2-7; cdr3_length: 14; clone_size: -; d_call: -; v_call: TRBV6-5; cdr3_aa: CASSHRGLAYEQYF; cdr3_nt: TGTGCCAGCAGCCACCGAGGCCTCGCCTACGAGCAGTACTTC
j_call: TRBJ2-3; cdr3_length: 16; clone_size: -; d_call: TRBD2; v_call: TRBV2; cdr3_aa: CASKLSGGYSTDTQYF; cdr3_nt: TGTGCCAGCAAGCTTAGCGGGGGGTACAGCACAGATACGCAGTATTTT
j_call: TRBJ1-1; cdr3_length: 11; clone_size: -; d_call: -; v_call: TRBV11-2; cdr3_aa: CASSLGSEAFF; cdr3_nt: TGTGCCAGCAGCTTAGGGTCTGAAGCTTTCTTT
j_call: TRBJ2-7; cdr3_length: 15; clone_size: -; d_call: TRBD1; v_call: TRBV6-2/TRBV6-3; cdr3_aa: CASSSDWDSSYEQYF; cdr3_nt: TGTGCCAGCAGTTCGGACTGGGACAGCTCCTACGAGCAGTACTTC
j_call: TRBJ2-7; cdr3_length: 14; clone_size: -; d_call: -; v_call: TRBV27; cdr3_aa: CASSQGGGLNEQYF; cdr3_nt: TGTGCCAGCAGTCAAGGGGGGGGGCTGAACGAGCAGTACTTC
j_call: TRBJ1-5; cdr3_length: 13; clone_size: -; d_call: -; v_call: TRBV27; cdr3_aa: CASSGQGSQPQHF; cdr3_nt: TGTGCCAGCAGTGGGCAGGGCAGCCAGCCCCAGCATTTT
j_call: TRBJ1-3; cdr3_length: 14; clone_size: -; d_call: -; v_call: TRBV6-5; cdr3_aa: CASSYSGREDTIYF; cdr3_nt: TGTGCCAGCAGTTACTCCGGCAGGGAGGACACCATATATTTT
j_call: TRBJ2-3; cdr3_length: 15; clone_size: -; d_call: TRBD2; v_call: TRBV27; cdr3_aa: CASSLLAGGTDTQYF; cdr3_nt: TGTGCCAGCAGTTTACTAGCGGGGGGCACAGATACGCAGTATTTT